This T cell receptor beta chain was identified in a study of blood T cells in healthy people across ages. Study-wide findings and caveats: Per million T cells, TCR beta diversity dropped roughly linearly as age increased. It was the long-lived donors that had more naive CD4+ cells and higher diversity than aged donors.

Comments on this clonotype: The antigen is undetermined.

A sample-barcoded 5' primer and a J-beta primer mix were used in a second PCR of roughly 7 to 12 cycles. A template-switch adaptor that had 12 random nucleotides put a tag on each cDNA molecule. One entry per CDR3 protein results from TCRdb running MiXCR on the 5' RACE reads. This repertoire shows 1.4 million to 1.5 million distinct CDR3 sequences, roughly 40% found once; its top ten account for 7% to 9.5%. This TCR was sampled from a woman aged 18 to 35 in good health. Sequencing was carried out using blood.

CDR3: CASSSPQGLAGEGEQFF. CDR3 in DNA: TGTGCCAGCAGCTCCCCGCAGGGACTAGCGGGAGAGGGTGAGCAGTTCTTC. The J gene is TRBJ2-1, the V gene TRBV7-9, with 14 bases that match TRBD2. The CDR3 is 17 amino acids. Germline V gene sequence: CDR1 SEHNR, CDR2 FQNEAQ (reference sequence). V lost 4 bases, J lost 9 bases, and 11 bases stayed unmatched.